A selection of T cell receptor beta chains follows, all from one sample in a study of T-cell reconstitution after alpha-beta-depleted transplantation in children. TCRdb recomputed calls from the PCR reads with MiXCR, one row per CDR3 protein. This sample yields 350,000 to 500,000 distinct CDR3 sequences, of which 43% are seen a single time; 27% belongs to the top ten. Material: PBMCs, obtained before TCRalphabeta/CD19-depleted stem cell transplant. The receptors come from a girl aged 2 to 9 with aplastic anemia, due to receive a stem cell transplant. The CDR3 runs from the conserved cysteine through the conserved F or W. Each record gives: D gene, clone size, V gene, J gene, CDR3 DNA, CDR3 protein. A D gene is named only where the DNA matches it firmly. Expanded clones get a size class; other rows say once, few or many, or leave the size out.

NA	NA	TRBV19	TRBJ1-1	TGTGCCAGTAGTGCAGGACTCATATTGAACACTGAAGCTTTCTTT	CASSAGLILNTEAFF
TRBD1	NA	TRBV12-3/TRBV12-4	TRBJ2-4	TGTGCCAGCAGTCCCGGACAGGGGTGGGGGGGTGGCAAAAACATTCAGTACTTC	CASSPGQGWGGGKNIQYF
TRBD2	NA	TRBV20-1	TRBJ2-1	TGCAGTGCTAGGCTAGCGGGAGGATTCAATGAGCAGTTCTTC	CSARLAGGFNEQFF
TRBD1	NA	TRBV29-1	TRBJ2-5	TGCAGCGCTACAGGGGGCACGGAGACCCAGTACTTC	CSATGGTETQYF
TRBD2	NA	TRBV20-1	TRBJ2-1	TGCAGTGCTTTCCCCGGGGGGGGCCCACTAGAAAATGAGCAGTTCTTC	CSAFPGGGPLENEQFF
NA	many	TRBV29-1	TRBJ2-1	TGCAGCGTTGATGGGGTGAGGGGCTACAATGAGCAGTTCTTC	CSVDGVRGYNEQFF
TRBD1	few	TRBV20-1	TRBJ1-3	TGCAGTGCTAGAAAAATGGGGGACAGGGGCTATCATTCTGGAAACACCATATATTTT	CSARKMGDRGYHSGNTIYF
NA	NA	TRBV11-1	TRBJ2-5	TGTGCCAGCAGGGACAAGGCGGAGACCCAGTACTTC	CASRDKAETQYF
NA	once	TRBV6-1	TRBJ1-1	TGTGCCAGCAGTCCCGGGACGGTGGGGACTGAAGCTTTCTTT	CASSPGTVGTEAFF
TRBD1	NA	TRBV6-6	TRBJ2-2	TGTGCCAGCAATGACAGGGCCACCGGGGAGCTGTTTTTT	CASNDRATGELFF
NA	few	TRBV6-5	TRBJ2-1	TGTGCCAGCAGTAAAGAGTACTCCGAGCAGTTCTTC	CASSKEYSEQFF
TRBD1	few	TRBV20-1	TRBJ2-7	TGCAGTGCGCGGACAGGGGGGGGCTACGAGCAGTACTTC	CSARTGGGYEQYF
TRBD1	NA	TRBV10-3	TRBJ2-1	TGTGCCATCAGTGCGACAGGGGGGAATGAGCAGTTCTTC	CAISATGGNEQFF
NA	NA	TRBV5-1	TRBJ1-5	TGCGCCCGTAGGGGGTACAGGGATGGCAATCAGCCCCAGCATTTT	CARRGYRDGNQPQHF
NA	many	TRBV5-1	TRBJ2-2	TGCGCCAGCAGCAGACTAGGAGGCACCGGGGAGCTGTTTTTT	CASSRLGGTGELFF
NA	NA	TRBV10-2	TRBJ2-7	TGCGCCAGCAGTGACGTAAGGGCCCCCTACGAGCAGTACTTC	CASSDVRAPYEQYF
TRBD2	NA	TRBV20-1	TRBJ2-1	TGCAGTGCTAGAGTAAGGCTAGCGGGAGACAATGAGCAGTTCTTC	CSARVRLAGDNEQFF
TRBD2	NA	TRBV30	TRBJ2-1	TGTGCCTGGAGTGGGTCGAGCGGGGGATTTTATGAGCAGTTCTTC	CAWSGSSGGFYEQFF
NA	NA	TRBV6-1	TRBJ2-1	TGTGCCAGCAGTACCTTCCAGGGGGGCGGAAGTGAGCAGTTCTTC	CASSTFQGGGSEQFF
TRBD2	NA	TRBV15	TRBJ2-1	TGTGCCACCAGCAGTCGCGGGAGACGGGACCAGTTCTTC	CATSSRGRRDQFF
TRBD1	NA	TRBV7-2	TRBJ2-5	TGTGCCAGCAGCTCCAACAGGGGAATCGGTGAGACCCAGTACTTC	CASSSNRGIGETQYF
TRBD1	NA	TRBV7-2	TRBJ2-1	TGTGCCAGCAGCTTAGCCGGACAGGGATCCTACAATGAGCAGTTCTTC	CASSLAGQGSYNEQFF
NA	many	TRBV5-1	TRBJ2-3	TGCGCCAGCAGCTCCTACCGAGGACTACTTAGCACAGATACGCAGTATTTT	CASSSYRGLLSTDTQYF
NA	many	TRBV5-1	TRBJ1-2	TGCGCCAGCAGCCAAGACACCTTC	CASSQDTF
TRBD2	NA	TRBV10-3	TRBJ2-7	TGTGCCATCAGGGGACTAGCGGGAGGCGAGCAGTACTTC	CAIRGLAGGEQYF
NA	many	TRBV15	TRBJ2-5	TGTGCCACCAGCAGCGGACGAACCTCCTCTCTTAACCAAGAGACCCAGTACTTC	CATSSGRTSSLNQETQYF
TRBD1	NA	TRBV2	TRBJ2-7	TGTGCCAGCAGGGGACAGCCCAACGAGCAGTACTTC	CASRGQPNEQYF
TRBD2	NA	TRBV5-1	TRBJ2-1	TGCGCCAGCAGCTTTGCTAGCGGGAGGGCCACTGAGCAGTTCTTC	CASSFASGRATEQFF
NA	NA	TRBV6-2/TRBV6-3	TRBJ2-3	TGTGCCAGCAGTTACGGTGTCGGTACGCAGTATTTT	CASSYGVGTQYF
TRBD2	NA	TRBV5-1	TRBJ2-5	TGCGCCAGCAGCTTGGCCTTAGCGGGCCAGGAGACCCAGTACTTC	CASSLALAGQETQYF
NA	NA	TRBV5-5	TRBJ2-3	TGTGCCAGCAGCGCTACGGACGGACGGTCAGATACGCAGTATTTT	CASSATDGRSDTQYF
NA	few	TRBV5-1	TRBJ2-6	TGCGCCAGCAGCTCAGGACTACAGGGAATCTCTGGGGCCAACGTCCTGACTTTC	CASSSGLQGISGANVLTF
NA	few	TRBV2	TRBJ1-1	TGTGCCAGCAATTGGGGGGGGGCGGAAGCTTTCTTT	CASNWGGAEAFF
TRBD2	NA	TRBV5-6	TRBJ2-1	TGTGCCAGCAGCCTCGATCTAGCGGGCCTAGACAATGAGCAGTTCTTC	CASSLDLAGLDNEQFF
NA	NA	TRBV28	TRBJ1-3	TGTGCCAGCACCTCCGAGGTCAGGACGTATCGAAACACCATATATTTT	CASTSEVRTYRNTIYF
TRBD1	many	TRBV12-3/TRBV12-4	TRBJ2-7	TGTGCCAGCAGTTTAGTTACAGGGGGTGACGAGCAGTACTTC	CASSLVTGGDEQYF
NA	few	TRBV20-1	TRBJ2-5	TGCAGTGTTGAGAGGTACCAAGAGACCCAGTACTTC	CSVERYQETQYF
NA	many	TRBV6-1	TRBJ2-1	TGTGCCAGCAGTCAAACATATCCCGAAAGCTCCTACAATGAGCAGTTCTTC	CASSQTYPESSYNEQFF
TRBD2	many	TRBV10-3	TRBJ2-1	TGTGCCATCAGCCTCCTAGCGGGAGATGGGTCTGAGCAGTTCTTC	CAISLLAGDGSEQFF
NA	many	TRBV5-1	TRBJ2-3	TGCGCCACCGTAAATGGGGATACGCAGTATTTT	CATVNGDTQYF
NA	NA	TRBV5-6	TRBJ2-1	TGTGCCAGCAGCCTTAACGATAACCCCTACAATGAGCAGTTCTTC	CASSLNDNPYNEQFF
NA	many	TRBV7-9	TRBJ2-2	TGTGCCAGCAGCGCCCGGGACCTTCTCACCGGGGAGCTGTTTTTT	CASSARDLLTGELFF
TRBD1	few	TRBV6-1	TRBJ1-2	TGTGCCCTCCGAGGGGGCGCCTATGGCTACACCTTC	CALRGGAYGYTF
NA	many	TRBV7-2	TRBJ2-5	TGTGCCAGCAGCTTAGCTCGGGGCCAAGAGACCCAGTACTTC	CASSLARGQETQYF
TRBD2	once	TRBV5-1	TRBJ2-4	TGCGCCAGCAGCCGCGCTCCAACTACGGCGGGGGACCTAGTAGCCAAAAACATTCAGTACTTC	CASSRAPTTAGDLVAKNIQYF
TRBD2	once	TRBV7-3	TRBJ2-1	TGTGCCAGCAGCTCCCAACCTGGACTAGCGGGAGGGGATGACAATGAGCAGTTCTTC	CASSSQPGLAGGDDNEQFF
TRBD2	NA	TRBV7-9	TRBJ2-1	TGTGCCAGCAGATTAGCGGGGGGTATCTCCTACAATGAGCAGTTCTTC	CASRLAGGISYNEQFF